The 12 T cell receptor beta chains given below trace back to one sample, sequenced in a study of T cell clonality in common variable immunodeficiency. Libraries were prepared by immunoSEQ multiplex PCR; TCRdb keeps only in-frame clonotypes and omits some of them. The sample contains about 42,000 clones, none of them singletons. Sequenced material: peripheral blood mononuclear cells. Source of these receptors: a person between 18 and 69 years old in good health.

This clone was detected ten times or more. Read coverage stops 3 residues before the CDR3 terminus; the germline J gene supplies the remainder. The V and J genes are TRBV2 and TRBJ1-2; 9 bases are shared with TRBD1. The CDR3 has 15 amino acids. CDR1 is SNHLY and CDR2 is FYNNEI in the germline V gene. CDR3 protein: CASRDRGTSTDTYTF. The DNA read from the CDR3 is TGTGCCAGCAGGGACAGGGGAACTAGCACAGATACC.

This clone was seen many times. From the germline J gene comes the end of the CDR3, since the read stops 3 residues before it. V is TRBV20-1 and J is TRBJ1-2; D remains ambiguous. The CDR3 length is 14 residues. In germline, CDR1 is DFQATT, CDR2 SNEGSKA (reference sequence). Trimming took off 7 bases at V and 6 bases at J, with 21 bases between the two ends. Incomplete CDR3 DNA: TGCAGTGTCGACGCGGGAGTCTCCCTTAATGGC. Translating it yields CSVDAGVSLNG. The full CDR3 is CSVDAGVSLNGYTF.

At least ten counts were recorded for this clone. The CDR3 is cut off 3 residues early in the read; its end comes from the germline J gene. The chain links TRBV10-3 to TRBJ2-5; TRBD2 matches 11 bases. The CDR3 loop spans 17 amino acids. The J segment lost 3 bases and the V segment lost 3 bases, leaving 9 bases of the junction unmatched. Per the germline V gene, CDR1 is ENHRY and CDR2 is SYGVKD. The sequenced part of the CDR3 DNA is TGTGCCATCAGTGACTGGGGAACTAGCGGGGGCAAAGAGACC. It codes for CAISDWGTSGGKET. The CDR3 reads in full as CAISDWGTSGGKETQYF.

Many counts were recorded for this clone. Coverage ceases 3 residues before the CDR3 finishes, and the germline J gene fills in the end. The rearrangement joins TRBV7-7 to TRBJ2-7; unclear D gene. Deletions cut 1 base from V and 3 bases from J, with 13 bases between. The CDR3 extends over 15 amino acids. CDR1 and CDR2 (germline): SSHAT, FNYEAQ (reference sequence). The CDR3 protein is CASSLGENPVYEQYF. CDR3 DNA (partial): TGTGCCAGCAGCTTAGGCGAGAACCCCGTCTACGAG.

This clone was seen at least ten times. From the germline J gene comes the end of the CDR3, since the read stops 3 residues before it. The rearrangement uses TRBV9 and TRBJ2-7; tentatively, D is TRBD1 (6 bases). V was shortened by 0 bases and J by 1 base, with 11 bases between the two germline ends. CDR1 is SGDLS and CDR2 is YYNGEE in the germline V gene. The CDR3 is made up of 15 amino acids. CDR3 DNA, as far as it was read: TGTGCCAGCAGCGTAGATCAGCAGGGGTCCTACGAG. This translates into CASSVDQQGSYE. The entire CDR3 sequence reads CASSVDQQGSYEQYF.

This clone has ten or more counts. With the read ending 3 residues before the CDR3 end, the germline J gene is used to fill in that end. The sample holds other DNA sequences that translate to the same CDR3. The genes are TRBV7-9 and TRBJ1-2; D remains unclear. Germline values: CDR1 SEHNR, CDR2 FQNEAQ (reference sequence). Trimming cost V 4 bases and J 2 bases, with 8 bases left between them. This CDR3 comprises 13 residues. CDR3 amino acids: CASSSQANYGYTF. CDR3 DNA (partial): TGTGCCAGCAGCTCCCAGGCAAACTATGGC.

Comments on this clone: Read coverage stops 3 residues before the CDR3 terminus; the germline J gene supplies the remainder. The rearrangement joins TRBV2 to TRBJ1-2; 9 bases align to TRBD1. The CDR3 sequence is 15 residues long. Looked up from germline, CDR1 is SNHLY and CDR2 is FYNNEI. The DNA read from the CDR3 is TGTGCCAGCAGTGAAGCCTATACAGGGGGCAGGGGC. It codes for CASSEAYTGGRG. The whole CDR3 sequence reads CASSEAYTGGRGYTF.

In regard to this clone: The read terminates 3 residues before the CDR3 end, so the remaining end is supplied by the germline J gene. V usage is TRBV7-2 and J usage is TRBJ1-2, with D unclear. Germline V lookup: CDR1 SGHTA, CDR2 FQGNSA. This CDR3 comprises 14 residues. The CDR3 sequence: CASSITRPTDTYTF. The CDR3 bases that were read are TGTGCCAGCAGCATTACCCGGCCCACAGATACC.

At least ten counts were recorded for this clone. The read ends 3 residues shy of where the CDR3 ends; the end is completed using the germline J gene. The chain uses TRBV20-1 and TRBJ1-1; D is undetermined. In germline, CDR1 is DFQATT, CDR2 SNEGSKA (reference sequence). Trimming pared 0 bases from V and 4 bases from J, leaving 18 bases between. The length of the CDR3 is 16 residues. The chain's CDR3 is CSARDPQLRRSTEAFF. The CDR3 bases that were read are TGCAGTGCTAGAGATCCACAACTACGGAGATCCACTGAA.

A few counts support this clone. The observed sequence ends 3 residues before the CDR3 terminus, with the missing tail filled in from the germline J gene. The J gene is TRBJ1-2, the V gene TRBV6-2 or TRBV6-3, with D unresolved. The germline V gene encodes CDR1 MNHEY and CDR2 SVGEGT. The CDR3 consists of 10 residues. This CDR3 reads CASSDNDYTF. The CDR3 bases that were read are TGTGCCAGCAGCGACAATGAC.

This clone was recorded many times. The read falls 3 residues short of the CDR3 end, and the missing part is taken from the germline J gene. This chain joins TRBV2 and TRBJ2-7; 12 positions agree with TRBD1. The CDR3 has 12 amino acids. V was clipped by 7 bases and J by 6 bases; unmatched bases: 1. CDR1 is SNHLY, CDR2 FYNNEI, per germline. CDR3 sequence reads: CASTGQGAEQYF. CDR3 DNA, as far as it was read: TGTGCCAGCACGGGACAGGGGGCCGAG.

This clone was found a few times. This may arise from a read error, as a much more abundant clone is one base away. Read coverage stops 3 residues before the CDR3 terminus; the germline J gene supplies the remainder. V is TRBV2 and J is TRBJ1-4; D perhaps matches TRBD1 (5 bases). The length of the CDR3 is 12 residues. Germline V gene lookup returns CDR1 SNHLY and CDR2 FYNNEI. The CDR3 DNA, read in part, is TGTGCCAGCAGTGAAACAGGCTCACCA. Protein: CASSETGSP. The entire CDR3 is CASSETGSPLFF.